The rows below give T cell receptor beta chains drawn from one sample of a study of CD8+ T cells in alopecia areata. This table comes from immunoSEQ multiplex PCR, and its TCRdb copy is limited to in-frame clones, with some not included. The sample records about 76,000 clones, roughly 70% being singletons. The material was CD8+ T cells sorted from blood, obtained at week 24, from a patient treated with tofacitinib. These receptors were obtained from a human donor with alopecia areata. The CDR3 runs from the conserved cysteine through the conserved F or W. Fields, in order: clone size, J gene, D gene, V gene, CDR3 protein, CDR3 DNA. A D gene is named only where the DNA matches it firmly. The size entry is marked missing in some rows and otherwise reads once, few, many or a size class.

clone size: -
J gene: TRBJ2-5
D gene: -
V gene: TRBV9
CDR3 protein: CASTRPGETQYF
CDR3 DNA: TGTGCCAGCACGCGACCTGGGGAGACCCAGTACTTC

clone size: -
J gene: TRBJ1-4
D gene: -
V gene: TRBV7-9
CDR3 protein: CASSSHGEKLFF
CDR3 DNA: TGTGCCAGCAGCTCGCACGGTGAAAAACTGTTTTTT

clone size: -
J gene: TRBJ2-5
D gene: TRBD1
V gene: TRBV5-1
CDR3 protein: CASSLGRTGWETQYF
CDR3 DNA: TGCGCCAGCAGCTTGGGGAGGACAGGGTGGGAGACCCAGTACTTC

clone size: -
J gene: TRBJ1-2
D gene: -
V gene: TRBV20-1
CDR3 protein: CSARDMGGYTF
CDR3 DNA: TGCAGTGCTAGAGATATGGGTGGCTACACCTTC

clone size: -
J gene: TRBJ2-7
D gene: -
V gene: TRBV10-3
CDR3 protein: CAIRATDYEQYF
CDR3 DNA: TGTGCCATCAGGGCGACGGATTACGAGCAGTACTTC

clone size: -
J gene: TRBJ2-1
D gene: TRBD2
V gene: TRBV27
CDR3 protein: CASSLAGGYNEQFF
CDR3 DNA: TGTGCCAGCAGTTTAGCGGGGGGTTACAATGAGCAGTTCTTC

clone size: -
J gene: TRBJ2-7
D gene: TRBD2
V gene: TRBV5-1
CDR3 protein: CASSLGAGESYEQYF
CDR3 DNA: TGCGCCAGCAGCTTGGGAGCGGGGGAATCCTACGAGCAGTACTTC

clone size: -
J gene: TRBJ1-2
D gene: -
V gene: TRBV5-6
CDR3 protein: CASSLRLIGYTF
CDR3 DNA: TGTGCCAGCAGCTTGAGACTAATTGGCTACACCTTC

clone size: -
J gene: TRBJ2-7
D gene: -
V gene: TRBV5-4
CDR3 protein: CASSIGHYSYEQYF
CDR3 DNA: TGTGCCAGCAGCATCGGACACTATTCCTACGAGCAGTACTTC

clone size: -
J gene: TRBJ2-7
D gene: TRBD1
V gene: TRBV13
CDR3 protein: CASSGPGTGISYEQYF
CDR3 DNA: TGTGCCAGCAGCGGACCCGGGACAGGAATTTCCTACGAGCAGTACTTC

clone size: -
J gene: TRBJ1-1
D gene: -
V gene: TRBV11-1
CDR3 protein: CASSLAGGSTEAFF
CDR3 DNA: TGTGCCAGCAGCTTAGCGGGTGGAAGCACTGAAGCTTTCTTT

clone size: -
J gene: TRBJ2-3
D gene: TRBD2
V gene: TRBV13
CDR3 protein: CAVESLAGTDTQYF
CDR3 DNA: TGTGCCGTCGAATCACTAGCGGGAACAGATACGCAGTATTTT

clone size: -
J gene: TRBJ2-5
D gene: -
V gene: TRBV4-1
CDR3 protein: CASSQPGPRETQYF
CDR3 DNA: TGCGCCAGCAGCCAGCCCGGCCCTCGGGAGACCCAGTACTTC

clone size: -
J gene: TRBJ1-2
D gene: TRBD1
V gene: TRBV9
CDR3 protein: CASSVSQTGNYGYTF
CDR3 DNA: TGTGCCAGCAGCGTATCGCAGACAGGGAACTATGGCTACACCTTC

clone size: few
J gene: TRBJ2-3
D gene: -
V gene: TRBV7-9
CDR3 protein: CASSPALRDTQYF
CDR3 DNA: TGTGCCAGCAGCCCCGCCCTGCGAGATACGCAGTATTTT

clone size: -
J gene: TRBJ2-7
D gene: TRBD2
V gene: TRBV30
CDR3 protein: CAWSPTLGLVGEQYF
CDR3 DNA: TGTGCCTGGAGTCCCACCCTGGGACTAGTGGGCGAGCAGTACTTC

clone size: -
J gene: TRBJ1-2
D gene: TRBD1
V gene: TRBV5-1
CDR3 protein: CASSADRAYGYTF
CDR3 DNA: TGCGCCAGCAGCGCCGACAGGGCTTACGGCTACACCTTC

clone size: few
J gene: TRBJ1-5
D gene: -
V gene: TRBV5-6
CDR3 protein: CASSRLVSNQPQHF
CDR3 DNA: TGTGCCAGCAGCCGGCTCGTTAGCAATCAGCCCCAGCATTTT

clone size: few
J gene: TRBJ2-5
D gene: TRBD1
V gene: TRBV2
CDR3 protein: CASGQGQGGPEETQYF
CDR3 DNA: TGTGCCAGCGGGCAGGGACAGGGGGGCCCGGAGGAGACCCAGTACTTC

clone size: -
J gene: TRBJ1-1
D gene: -
V gene: TRBV7-2
CDR3 protein: CASSSLGGRANTEAFF
CDR3 DNA: TGTGCCAGCAGCTCCCTCGGGGGCAGGGCAAACACTGAAGCTTTCTTT

clone size: -
J gene: TRBJ2-3
D gene: TRBD2
V gene: TRBV7-3
CDR3 protein: CASSLAGDSTDTQYF
CDR3 DNA: TGTGCCAGCAGCCTAGCGGGAGATAGCACAGATACGCAGTATTTT

clone size: -
J gene: TRBJ1-1
D gene: -
V gene: TRBV7-9
CDR3 protein: CASSLVAGRGTEAFF
CDR3 DNA: TGTGCCAGCAGCTTAGTCGCCGGGAGGGGCACTGAAGCTTTCTTT

clone size: -
J gene: TRBJ2-3
D gene: -
V gene: TRBV5-1
CDR3 protein: CASSLEGEGTDTQYF
CDR3 DNA: TGCGCCAGCAGCTTGGAAGGGGAAGGCACAGATACGCAGTATTTT

clone size: -
J gene: TRBJ1-5
D gene: -
V gene: TRBV7-2
CDR3 protein: CASSLSGALSNQPQHF
CDR3 DNA: TGTGCCAGCAGCCTGTCTGGGGCCCTTAGCAATCAGCCCCAGCATTTT

clone size: few
J gene: TRBJ2-3
D gene: TRBD1
V gene: TRBV5-1
CDR3 protein: CASSSGTGTDTQYF
CDR3 DNA: TGCGCCAGCAGCTCCGGGACAGGCACAGATACGCAGTATTTT

clone size: -
J gene: TRBJ1-1
D gene: -
V gene: TRBV4-1
CDR3 protein: CASSYRSIRQEAFF
CDR3 DNA: TGCGCCAGCAGTTACAGATCAATCCGACAGGAAGCTTTCTTT

clone size: -
J gene: TRBJ1-1
D gene: TRBD1
V gene: TRBV15
CDR3 protein: CATSERQGLYTEAFF
CDR3 DNA: TGTGCCACCAGCGAGCGACAGGGTTTATACACTGAAGCTTTCTTT

clone size: -
J gene: TRBJ2-1
D gene: -
V gene: TRBV29-1
CDR3 protein: CSVRINEQFF
CDR3 DNA: TGCAGCGTTCGTATAAACGAGCAGTTCTTC

clone size: few
J gene: TRBJ2-1
D gene: TRBD2
V gene: TRBV29-1
CDR3 protein: CSGVVSSGRYNEQFF
CDR3 DNA: TGCAGCGGAGTTGTGTCTAGCGGTCGCTACAATGAGCAGTTCTTC

clone size: -
J gene: TRBJ2-1
D gene: TRBD2
V gene: TRBV29-1
CDR3 protein: CSVEGLADPSSYNEQFF
CDR3 DNA: TGCAGCGTTGAGGGACTAGCGGACCCGAGCTCCTACAATGAGCAGTTCTTC

clone size: -
J gene: TRBJ1-2
D gene: -
V gene: TRBV27
CDR3 protein: CASSPIGGLANYGYTF
CDR3 DNA: TGTGCCAGCAGTCCGATAGGGGGATTAGCTAACTATGGCTACACCTTC

clone size: many
J gene: TRBJ2-1
D gene: -
V gene: TRBV28
CDR3 protein: CASSLGVLNEQFF
CDR3 DNA: TGTGCCAGCAGTCTAGGGGTTTTAAATGAGCAGTTCTTC